Below, 7 T cell receptor beta chains from the same sample are listed, as sequenced in a study of radiotherapy plus CTLA-4 blockade in lung cancer. Here immunoSEQ multiplex PCR was the method, and the copy in TCRdb shows in-frame clones only, minus some. The sample yields tens of thousands of clones, roughly 85% seen once. Sample: peripheral blood, taken from a patient treated with radiotherapy plus ipilimumab. Receptors originate from a human donor with non-small cell lung cancer who had a complete response to radiotherapy plus ipilimumab.

The chain uses TRBV4-1 and TRBJ2-5; D is undetermined. The last part of the DNA fits TRBJ2-7 better; the J call may be wrong. The germline CDR1 and CDR2 sequences are MGHRA and YSYEKL. This CDR3 is 14 amino acids long. This chain's CDR3 is CASSQEGSSYEQYF. CDR3 sequence (DNA): TGCGCCAGCAGCCAAGAGGGCAGTTCCTACGAGCAGTACTTC.

This clone has a handful of counts. This rearrangement joins TRBV27 to TRBJ2-3; D not resolved. Trimming took 7 bases from V and 0 from J, leaving 14 bases between them. The germline V gene has CDR1 MNHEY and CDR2 SMNVEV (reference sequence). This CDR3 contains 15 residues. CDR3 DNA sequence: TGTGCCAGCAAACAAGGATTTACTAGCACAGATACGCAGTATTTT. It encodes CASKQGFTSTDTQYF.

The J gene is TRBJ1-3, the V gene TRBV10-3; 7 nucleotides line up with TRBD1. The CDR3 is 17 residues long. Looked up from germline, CDR1 is ENHRY and CDR2 is SYGVKD. Trimming took 0 bases from V and 2 from J; bases not matched to a gene: 7. The CDR3: CAISESTGLGTGNTIYF. In DNA form, the CDR3 reads TGTGCCATCAGTGAGTCGACAGGGCTCGGCACTGGAAACACCATATATTTT.

The chain uses TRBV18 and TRBJ1-2; D is unclear. Trimming shortened V by 6 bases and J by 4 bases, and 12 bases separated the two germline ends. The germline V gene encodes CDR1 KGHSH and CDR2 LQKENI. This CDR3 contains 13 residues. The CDR3 sequence is CASSLLGSYGYTF. CDR3 DNA sequence: TGTGCCAGCTCCCTCCTAGGAAGCTATGGCTACACCTTC.

The chain uses TRBV5-1 and TRBJ1-1; D remains unclear. Germline assignment: CDR1 SGHRS and CDR2 YFSETQ. Trimming took 0 bases from V and 8 from J, leaving 8 bases between them. CDR3 length: 12 amino acids. DNA of the CDR3: TGCGCCAGCAGCTTGGGTAAAGGGGAAGCTTTCTTT. Its protein product is CASSLGKGEAFF.

With regard to this clone: This same CDR3 is encoded by further DNA sequences in the sample. V gene TRBV4-1 combines with J gene TRBJ2-3; tentatively, D is TRBD2 (5 bases). The CDR3 is 14 residues long. Trimming took off 4 bases at V and 2 bases at J, with 10 bases between the two ends. From germline, CDR1 is MGHRA and CDR2 YSYEKL. CDR3 protein: CASSRSGSTDTQYF. DNA for the CDR3: TGCGCCAGCAGCCGGAGCGGCTCCACAGATACGCAGTATTTT.

The J gene is TRBJ1-5, the V gene TRBV6-5, with D maybe TRBD1 (5 bases). Trimming left V 2 bases short and J 1 base short, with 9 bases between. The CDR3 totals 15 residues. Germline lookup yields CDR1 MNHEY and CDR2 SVGAGI. The CDR3 reads CASSYRGGSNQPQHF. The CDR3 DNA follows: TGTGCCAGCAGTTACCGCGGGGGGAGCAATCAGCCCCAGCATTTT.